Following are 25 T cell receptor beta chains from one sample sequenced in a study. Adaptor-ligated barcode primers were used to amplify TRBV12-4/TRBJ1-2 clonotypes. From the multiplex PCR reads, TCRdb called clonotypes with MiXCR, one entry per CDR3 protein. The data contain over a thousand distinct CDR3 sequences, 6.5% to 8% of them singletons. Sequencing input: memory CD4+ T cells sorted from blood. The sample's subset: memory CD4+ T cells, CD4+CD45RO+CD25-. The source of these receptors is a female donor with breast cancer.

This clonotype is labeled as medium-sized. CDR3 DNA sequence: TGTGCCAGCAGTTTAGTCCAGACTAACTATGGCTACACCTTC. The encoded protein is CASSLVQTNYGYTF. The V call is TRBV12-3 or TRBV12-4, the J call TRBJ1-2, with no clear D. CDR3 length equals 14 residues. Trimming stripped 1 base from V and 0 bases from J, with 6 bases between.

Relative to its sample, this clonotype is large. The chain is built from TRBV12-3 or TRBV12-4 and TRBJ1-2; no clear D. The CDR3 is 12 residues long. The ends were cut back, 5 bases at V and 7 bases at J, with 11 bases in the middle. The CDR3 nucleotides read TGTGCCAGCAGTCAACTGACACTTGGCTACACCTTC. Translation gives CASSQLTLGYTF.

By sample share, this clonotype is medium-sized (0.01 to 0.1%). V usage is TRBV12-3 or TRBV12-4 and J usage is TRBJ1-2; D gene ambiguous. The V gene lost 6 bases and the J gene lost 2 bases, with 10 bases spanning the gap. The CDR3 is made up of 13 amino acids. CDR3 residues: CASRAGENYGYTF. The CDR3 bases are TGTGCCAGCAGGGCGGGCGAAAACTATGGCTACACCTTC.

In its sample, this clonotype ranks as medium-sized (0.01 to 0.1%). The chain has TRBV12-3 or TRBV12-4 and TRBJ1-2; D ambiguous. V was trimmed by 7 bases and J by 2 bases, leaving 17 bases between them. The CDR3 spans 15 residues. The CDR3 sequence is CASKKTEQRNYGYTF. DNA of the CDR3: TGTGCCAGCAAGAAGACGGAACAACGGAACTATGGCTACACCTTC.

This clonotype is categorized as medium-sized (0.01 to 0.1%). J is TRBJ1-2 and V is TRBV12-3 or TRBV12-4, with D perhaps matching TRBD1 (5 bases). CDR3 length: 16 amino acids. V was clipped by 6 bases and J by 4 bases, with 21 bases between them. CDR3 loop: CASSPGEGRNFYGYTF. The CDR3 coding sequence is TGTGCCAGCAGCCCGGGAGAGGGGCGTAACTTCTATGGCTACACCTTC.

By sample fraction, this clonotype is medium-sized. This rearrangement joins TRBV12-3 or TRBV12-4 to TRBJ1-2; possibly TRBD1 for D (5 bases). This CDR3 is 13 amino acids long. The V and J ends lost 6 bases and 8 bases respectively, with 16 bases between them. CDR3 DNA: TGTGCCAGCAGCTCCCTAGGTCAGGGAGGCTACACCTTC. This codes for CASSSLGQGGYTF.

This clonotype is deemed medium-sized. The chain uses TRBV12-3 or TRBV12-4 and TRBJ1-2, with a tentative D call TRBD1 (5 bases). V was trimmed by 2 bases and J by 1 base, leaving 11 bases between them. This CDR3 spans 15 amino acids. In DNA form, the CDR3 reads TGTGCCAGCAGTTTACAGGGCCCCTATAACTATGGCTACACCTTC. Translated: CASSLQGPYNYGYTF.

This clonotype is judged medium-sized. The chain joins TRBV12-3 or TRBV12-4 to TRBJ1-2, with TRBD1 matching 7 bases. V shed 5 bases and J 1 base; nucleotides not matched to a gene: 4. The CDR3 length is 14 residues. The CDR3 nucleotides are TGTGCCAGCAGTACGACAGGGCTTAACTATGGCTACACCTTC. Residues: CASSTTGLNYGYTF.

This clonotype is labeled as medium-sized. This chain uses TRBV12-3 or TRBV12-4 with TRBJ1-2; D not certain. The CDR3 is 15 residues long. V shed 11 bases and J shed 0 bases, with 19 bases lying between them. The CDR3 DNA reads TGTGCCCTCGTCTTGTCCAGACCAGCTAACTATGGCTACACCTTC. Translation: CALVLSRPANYGYTF.

By sample fraction, this clonotype is medium-sized. The chain couples TRBV12-3 or TRBV12-4 to TRBJ1-2, with 9 bases matching TRBD1. With V trimmed by 0 bases and J by 1 base, 3 bases remained unmatched. The CDR3 covers 16 residues. CDR3 sequence: CASSLARTGVNYGYTF. As DNA, the CDR3 is TGTGCCAGCAGTTTAGCGAGGACAGGGGTTAACTATGGCTACACCTTC.

Judged by abundance, this clonotype is large. This chain joins TRBV12-3 or TRBV12-4 and TRBJ1-2; TRBD1 is a possible D gene (6 bases). The CDR3 is 14 amino acids. With 6 bases removed from V and 7 bases from J, the gap between germline ends came to 18 bases. The CDR3 DNA reads as TGTGCCAGCAGGGTACCTCGGGACACCGGTGGCTACACCTTC. Translation gives CASRVPRDTGGYTF.

In this sample, this clonotype is large. This rearrangement joins TRBV12-3 or TRBV12-4 to TRBJ1-2; TRBD1 matches 7 bases. The CDR3 is made up of 14 amino acids. V gave up 5 bases and J gave up 7 bases; unmatched junction bases: 10. The CDR3 loop reads CASSILDREAGYTF. The CDR3 nucleotides read TGTGCCAGCAGTATACTCGACAGGGAGGCTGGCTACACCTTC.

By sample fraction, this clonotype is medium-sized. The chain recombines TRBV12-3 or TRBV12-4 with TRBJ1-2; D perhaps matches TRBD1 (6 bases). The germline V and J ends were trimmed by 4 bases and 2 bases, with 8 bases remaining between them. There are 13 residues in the CDR3. The CDR3 DNA sequence: TGTGCCAGCAGTTCCGGACAGAACTATGGCTACACCTTC. Protein product: CASSSGQNYGYTF.

This clonotype is medium-sized within its sample. The gene calls are TRBV12-3 or TRBV12-4 and TRBJ1-2; D not certain. This CDR3 region has 13 residues. V dropped 2 bases and J dropped 4 bases, with 8 bases sitting between them. CDR3 in DNA: TGTGCCAGCAGTTTACAGGCCGTCTATGGCTACACCTTC. As protein: CASSLQAVYGYTF.

This clonotype is categorized as medium-sized. The genes are TRBV12-3 or TRBV12-4 and TRBJ1-2; unclear D gene. The CDR3 runs 13 residues. Trimming pared 5 bases from V and 3 bases from J, leaving 10 bases between. CDR3 DNA sequence: TGTGCCAGCAGTGTGGACGGCCACTATGGCTACACCTTC. This gives the protein CASSVDGHYGYTF.

This clonotype is classed as medium-sized. This sequence joins TRBV12-3 or TRBV12-4 and TRBJ1-2; D gene ambiguous. The CDR3 runs to 13 residues. Trimming pared 5 bases from V and 7 bases from J, leaving 14 bases between. The CDR3 loop reads CASSHSTGGGYTF. CDR3 DNA: TGTGCCAGCAGTCATAGTACCGGAGGTGGCTACACCTTC.

This clonotype counts as large. CDR3 loop: CASSLDRGPSYTF. Written as DNA, the CDR3 is TGTGCCAGCAGTTTAGACAGGGGCCCTAGCTACACCTTC. The chain employs TRBV12-3 or TRBV12-4 and TRBJ1-2; 7 nucleotides align to TRBD1. There are 13 residues in the CDR3. Trimming removed 1 base from V and 9 bases from J; junction bases left unmatched: 5.

Sample share makes this clonotype large. This sequence joins TRBV12-3 or TRBV12-4 and TRBJ1-2, with 8 bases matching TRBD1. Trimming removed 6 bases from V and 3 bases from J; junction bases left unmatched: 0. CDR3 length: 12 residues. Here the CDR3 DNA reads TGTGCCAGCAGGGGACAGGACTATGGCTACACCTTC. Translated, it gives CASRGQDYGYTF.

This clonotype is labeled medium-sized. J is TRBJ1-2 and V is TRBV12-3 or TRBV12-4, with no clear D. The CDR3 covers 12 residues. Trimming pared 8 bases from V and 4 bases from J, leaving 11 bases between. The CDR3 here is CASGRDGYGYTF. Written as DNA, the CDR3 is TGTGCCAGCGGTCGGGATGGCTATGGCTACACCTTC.

By share, this clonotype ranks as medium-sized (0.01 to 0.1%). The chain employs TRBV12-3 or TRBV12-4 and TRBJ1-2, with 9 bases that match TRBD1. Trimming at V came to 5 bases and at J to 7 bases, leaving 5 bases not matched to a gene. There are 13 residues in the CDR3. This chain's CDR3 is CASSPRTGVGYTF. Here the CDR3 DNA reads TGTGCCAGCAGTCCCCGGACAGGGGTTGGCTACACCTTC.

In its sample, this clonotype ranks as large (0.1 to 1%). The rearrangement uses TRBV12-3 or TRBV12-4 and TRBJ1-2; D is unresolved. Trimming left V 2 bases short and J 4 bases short, with 11 bases between. The CDR3 extends over 14 amino acids. The CDR3 DNA reads as TGTGCCAGCAGTTTATCGGGGTCGTCCTATGGCTACACCTTC. Translating gives CASSLSGSSYGYTF.

This clonotype counts as large (0.1 to 1%). The chain employs TRBV12-3 or TRBV12-4 and TRBJ1-2; the D gene is possibly TRBD1 (6 bases). The CDR3 loop spans 16 amino acids. Trimming stripped 5 bases from V and 1 base from J, with 17 bases between. The CDR3 DNA reads TGTGCCAGCAGTCCTGGGACACGGTCTGATAACTATGGCTACACCTTC. It codes for CASSPGTRSDNYGYTF.

Judged by abundance, this clonotype is medium-sized. The J gene is TRBJ1-2, the V gene TRBV12-3 or TRBV12-4, with D possibly being TRBD1 (5 bases). The CDR3 consists of 16 residues. V gave up 0 bases and J gave up 0 bases, with 11 bases separating them. The DNA of the CDR3 is TGTGCCAGCAGTTTAGCGGGGCGGGGAGCTAACTATGGCTACACCTTC. It is translated as CASSLAGRGANYGYTF.

This clonotype rates as medium-sized. The chain is built from TRBV12-3 or TRBV12-4 and TRBJ1-2; TRBD1 matches 8 bases. The CDR3 runs 14 residues. V trimming: 6 bases; J trimming: 2 bases; junction bases outside the gene matches: 5. The CDR3, as DNA: TGTGCCAGCAGCCGGGACAGGCCGAACTATGGCTACACCTTC. Residues: CASSRDRPNYGYTF.

The table lists this clonotype with a few counts. The V and J genes are TRBV12-3 or TRBV12-4 and TRBJ1-2, with D maybe TRBD1 (5 bases). The CDR3 sequence is 13 residues long. V was shortened by 3 bases and J by 5 bases, with 10 bases between the two germline ends. As DNA, the CDR3 is TGTGCCAGCAGTTTCCCCGACAGTTATGGCTACACCTTC. It specifies CASSFPDSYGYTF.